These 24 T cell receptor beta chains share one sample of origin, sequenced in a study of cytomegalovirus exposure and HLA in healthy donors. PCR involved 60 Vbeta and 13 Jbeta primers. Produced via immunoSEQ multiplex PCR; TCRdb's table is partial and in-frame only. The sample lists about 160,000 clones; 75% to 90% were seen once. Material for sequencing was PBMCs. These receptors all stem from a male donor in good health and CMV-seropositive.

For this clone: No conserved phenylalanine or tryptophan is present at the end of the CDR3, so a read error is the likely explanation. The chain links TRBV13 to TRBJ2-7, with a tentative D call TRBD1 (7 bases). Germline V gives CDR1 PRHDT, CDR2 FYEKMQ (reference sequence). The CDR3 sequence is 13 residues long. Trimming stripped 5 bases from V and 3 bases from J, with 11 bases between. CDR3: CASSSRGVYEQYL. For the CDR3, the DNA is TGTGCCAGCAGCAGCAGGGGGGTCTACGAGCAGTACCTC.

This clone has only one observation. The junction and the germline gene differ at one end; a read error may be behind it. The J gene is TRBJ1-6, the V gene TRBV7-9; 9 nucleotides match TRBD1. The CDR3 length is 15 residues. Germline lookup yields CDR1 SEHNR and CDR2 FQNEAQ (reference sequence). The CDR3 sequence: CSSSTRQGVNSPLHF. The CDR3 DNA sequence: TGTTCCAGCAGCACCAGACAGGGGGTTAATTCACCCCTCCACTTT. The complete variable domain, with remaining parts taken from reference TRBV7-9 and TRBJ1-6, reads DTGVSQNPRHKITKRGQNVTFRCDPISEHNRLYWYRQTLGQGPEFLTYFQNEAQLEKSRLLSDRFSAERPKGSFSTLEIQRTEQGDSAMYLCSSSTRQGVNSPLHFGNGTRLTVT.

This chain uses TRBV9 with TRBJ1-1; 7 bases align to TRBD1. Germline CDR1 reads SGDLS; CDR2 reads YYNGEE. Germline trimming cut 6 bases from V and 3 bases from J; bases unmatched to any gene: 2. The CDR3 is 12 residues long. CDR3 sequence (DNA): TGTGCCAGCAAACAGGGGCACACTGAAGCTTTCTTT. Encoded protein: CASKQGHTEAFF.

This chain uses TRBV5-5 with TRBJ1-5; D not resolved. V was pared by 2 bases and J by 10 bases, with 16 bases between. The length of the CDR3 is 14 residues. Per the germline V gene, CDR1 is SGHKS and CDR2 is YYEKEE (reference sequence). The CDR3 coding sequence is TGTGCCAGCAGCTTCATTTCGGACGGAGGTCCCCAGCATTTT. Translated: CASSFISDGGPQHF.

The V and J genes are TRBV25-1 and TRBJ1-1; D possibly corresponds to TRBD1 (5 bases). V lost 6 bases, J lost 0 bases, and 11 bases lay in between. This CDR3 spans 14 amino acids. Germline loops: CDR1 MGHDK, CDR2 SYGVNS. The CDR3: CASSLGGLNTEAFF. In nucleotides, the CDR3 is TGTGCCAGCAGCCTGGGGGGATTGAACACTGAAGCTTTCTTT.

The V and J genes are TRBV9 and TRBJ2-5, with D possibly matching TRBD1 (8 bases). V lost 4 bases and J lost 12, with 19 bases in between. In germline, CDR1 is SGDLS, CDR2 YYNGEE. The CDR3 sequence is 13 residues long. The CDR3 nucleotides read TGTGCCAGCAGCAACAAGGGGGGGGGACAGGAGTACTTC. It yields the protein CASSNKGGGQEYF.

The rearrangement links TRBV28 to TRBJ1-5, with 7 positions matching TRBD1. The CDR3 consists of 15 residues. Germline loops: CDR1 MDHEN, CDR2 SYDVKM. Losses at the gene ends were 6 bases for V and 6 bases for J; bases not matched to a gene: 11. CDR3 bases: TGTGCCAGCAGGCAGGACAGGTACCTTTCTCAGCCCCAGCATTTT. Its translation: CASRQDRYLSQPQHF. The variable domain in full, completed from reference TRBV28 and TRBJ1-5, reads DVKVTQSSRYLVKRTGEKVFLECVQDMDHENMFWYRQDPGLGLRLIYFSYDVKMKEKGDIPEGYSVSREKKERFSLILESASTNQTSMYLCASRQDRYLSQPQHFGDGTRLSIL.

The rearrangement joins TRBV5-1 to TRBJ2-3; 7 bases line up with TRBD1. V lost 7 bases, J lost 1 base, and 3 bases stayed unmatched. Germline V CDR1 and CDR2: SGHRS, YFSETQ. This CDR3 is built from 13 residues. For the CDR3, the DNA is TGCGCCAGCGCCGGGACAGGCACAGATACGCAGTATTTT. It is translated as CASAGTGTDTQYF.

The rearrangement links TRBV1 to TRBJ2-3; TRBD2 was called by the table and not checked on the DNA. TRBV1 is reported as a pseudogene. The CDR3 covers 18 residues. Here the CDR3 reads CTSSQQRTSGMVTDTQYF. The CDR3 coding sequence is TGCACCAGCAGCCAACAGAGGACTAGCGGGATGGTGACAGATACGCAGTATTTT.

This clone came up once. V and J are TRBV2 and TRBJ1-1; D unclear. Germline loops: CDR1 SNHLY, CDR2 FYNNEI. V lost 8 bases to trimming and J lost 0 bases, with 10 bases between them. There are 13 residues in the CDR3. The CDR3 DNA reads as TGTGCCAGCCAGGCCCTATTGAACACTGAAGCTTTCTTT. Amino acids: CASQALLNTEAFF.

The chain carries TRBV6-6 and TRBJ2-1; D perhaps matches TRBD2 (5 bases). V lost 8 bases, J lost 6 bases, and 17 bases lay in between. Germline V CDR1 and CDR2: MNHNY, SVGAGI (reference sequence). The CDR3 has 14 amino acids. The CDR3 loop reads CASEIWGVSNEQFF. CDR3 sequence (DNA): TGTGCCAGCGAGATATGGGGAGTTTCCAATGAGCAGTTCTTC.

V is TRBV9 and J is TRBJ2-7; the D is unclear. The germline gives CDR1 SGDLS, CDR2 YYNGEE. Trimming cost V 0 bases and J 3 bases, with 13 bases left between them. This CDR3 has 15 residues. The CDR3 loop reads CASSVATSMNYEQYF. The CDR3 nucleotides read TGTGCCAGCAGCGTAGCTACCTCGATGAACTACGAGCAGTACTTC. The whole variable domain, remainder taken from reference TRBV9 and TRBJ2-7, is DSGVTQTPKHLITATGQRVTLRCSPRSGDLSVYWYQQSLDQGLQFLIQYYNGEERAKGNILERFSAQQFPDLHSELNLSSLELGDSALYFCASSVATSMNYEQYFGPGTRLTVT.

V is TRBV2 and J is TRBJ2-3, with TRBD2 identical over 10 bases. Per germline, CDR1 SNHLY and CDR2 FYNNEI. The CDR3 covers 15 residues. V lost 3 bases, J lost 14 bases, and 14 bases stayed unmatched. The CDR3 protein is CASSDPAGGPLGLYF. The CDR3 coding sequence is TGTGCCAGCAGTGACCCAGCGGGAGGGCCCCTTGGTCTGTATTTT. Based on the CDR3 plus reference TRBV2 and TRBJ2-3, the full variable domain is EPEVTQTPSHQVTQMGQEVILRCVPISNHLYFYWYRQILGQKVEFLVSFYNNEISEKSEIFDDQFSVERPDGSNFTLKIRSTKLEDSAMYFCASSDPAGGPLGLYFGPGTRLTVL.

The CDR3 reads CASSQDAWAPGGYTF. CDR3 coding DNA: TGTGCCAGCAGCCAAGATGCTTGGGCTCCTGGTGGCTACACCTTC. The V call is TRBV4-2, the J call TRBJ1-2; D uncertain. The V gene lost 0 bases and the J gene lost 7 bases, with 15 bases spanning the gap. The CDR3 runs 15 residues. From germline, CDR1 is LGHNA and CDR2 YNFKEQ.

J is TRBJ2-3 and V is TRBV18; 10 bases are a match to TRBD2. The CDR3 totals 18 residues. The V and J ends lost 1 base and 1 base, in that order; junction bases with no gene match: 8. Germline V gene sequence: CDR1 KGHSH, CDR2 LQKENI. This CDR3 is CASSPRTIAGGGTDTQYF. The CDR3 region has the DNA TGTGCCAGCTCACCACGGACCATAGCGGGAGGTGGCACAGATACGCAGTATTTT.

This chain links TRBV5-1 with TRBJ2-7, with 14 bases that match TRBD2. The germline V gene encodes CDR1 SGHRS and CDR2 YFSETQ. After removal of 2 bases from V and 3 bases from J, the junction contained 13 bases not matched to a gene. The CDR3 length is 19 residues. DNA for the CDR3: TGCGCCAGCAGCTTCGCAGGGGGACTAGCGGGAGCAGGAGGCTACGAGCAGTACTTC. Its translation: CASSFAGGLAGAGGYEQYF.

The chain joins TRBV6-5 to TRBJ2-7, with 9 positions matching TRBD2. This CDR3 is built from 16 residues. V lost 2 bases, J lost 2 bases, and 7 bases stayed unmatched. The V gene's germline CDR1 is MNHEY and CDR2 SVGAGI. CDR3 in amino acids: CASSYADSGSPYEQYF. The CDR3 DNA follows: TGTGCCAGCAGTTACGCTGATAGCGGGAGTCCCTACGAGCAGTACTTC.

The chain joins TRBV25-1 to TRBJ2-2; TRBD1 agrees at 9 bases. The CDR3 has 17 amino acids. The V gene's germline CDR1 is MGHDK and CDR2 SYGVNS. J was trimmed by 1 base and V by 5 bases; bases with no gene match: 8. Written as DNA, the CDR3 is TGTGCCAGCAGTCCCCCCCCGGGACAGGGGAACACCGGGGAGCTGTTTTTT. It encodes CASSPPPGQGNTGELFF. Full variable domain (missing parts from reference TRBV25-1 and TRBJ2-2): EADIYQTPRYLVIGTGKKITLECSQTMGHDKMYWYQQDPGMELHLIHYSYGVNSTEKGDLSSESTVSRIRTEHFPLTLESARPSHTSQYLCASSPPPGQGNTGELFFGEGSRLTVL.

The rearrangement joins TRBV5-1 to TRBJ2-1; TRBD1 might be the D (5 bases). From germline, CDR1 is SGHRS and CDR2 YFSETQ. V shed 5 bases and J shed 2 bases, with 8 bases lying between them. The CDR3 is 13 amino acids. The CDR3 bases are TGCGCCAGCAGAGGGGAAGCCTACAATGAGCAGTTCTTC. Residues: CASRGEAYNEQFF.

This chain joins TRBV19 and TRBJ1-1, with a possible D match to TRBD1 (6 bases). Trimming took off 6 bases at V and 7 bases at J, with 21 bases between the two ends. Germline V CDR1 and CDR2: LNHDA, SQIVND (reference sequence). The CDR3 is 15 residues long. The CDR3 sequence is CASRELTGGGYEAFF. The CDR3 DNA is TGTGCCAGTAGGGAATTGACAGGCGGGGGCTATGAAGCTTTCTTT.

This clone was detected only a few times. The chain is built from TRBV19 and TRBJ2-7; a possible D gene is TRBD2 (6 bases). The CDR3 runs 15 residues. V dropped 2 bases and J dropped 0 bases, with 11 bases sitting between them. The germline V gene encodes CDR1 LNHDA and CDR2 SQIVND (reference sequence). CDR3 in DNA: TGTGCCAGTAGTATACGGAGGGAGCTCTCCTACGAGCAGTACTTC. Protein product: CASSIRRELSYEQYF.

V is TRBV13 and J is TRBJ2-1, with D possibly TRBD1 on 6 matching bases. The CDR3 has 15 residues. V was pared by 3 bases and J by 7 bases, with 16 bases between. Per the germline V gene, CDR1 is PRHDT and CDR2 is FYEKMQ (reference sequence). The CDR3 sequence: CASSFGGHKGNEQFF. The DNA of the CDR3 is TGTGCCAGCAGCTTTGGGGGACACAAGGGAAATGAGCAGTTCTTC.

The chain links TRBV11-3 to TRBJ1-1; tentatively, D is TRBD1 (6 bases). The germline V gene has CDR1 SGHNT and CDR2 YENEEA. The V end was cut by 4 bases, the J end by 8 bases, with 11 bases between. The CDR3 sequence is 12 residues long. The CDR3 here is CASSSHQGEAFF. The CDR3 region has the DNA TGTGCCAGCAGCTCGCACCAGGGGGAAGCTTTCTTT.

The chain carries TRBV4-2 and TRBJ2-7, with TRBD2 as a possible D gene (5 bases). From germline, CDR1 is LGHNA and CDR2 YNFKEQ. V was shortened by 4 bases and J by 0 bases, with 19 bases between the two germline ends. The CDR3 has 17 amino acids. CDR3 loop: CASSPVQSRATSYEQYF. In nucleotides, the CDR3 is TGTGCCAGCAGCCCGGTTCAATCGAGGGCCACCTCCTACGAGCAGTACTTC.